This T cell receptor (beta chain) was documented in a study of T cell responses to AZD1222 COVID-19 vaccine. Findings of the study overall: Nearly half of the spike-specific TCRs reportedly recognize variant regions that carry no mutations. The breadth and depth of Spike-specific TCRs increased once two AZD1222 doses had been given. It should be noted that donors were predominantly white British and more often female, and clonal diversity was possibly underestimated. Dominant CD4 TCR responses targeted spike regions 160-218 and 743-854.

V lost 3 bases, J lost 4 bases, and 9 bases lay in between. The CDR3 extends over 13 amino acids. Sequenced by immunoSEQ multiplex PCR; TCRdb stores in-frame clones only, minus some. The profile shows approximately 160,000 clones, about 90% of them singletons. About this clone: The antigen is unknown.

The TCR sequence derives from an adult who received the AZD1222 COVID-19 vaccine. Sequencing used peripheral blood, obtained 28 days after the second AZD1222 dose. This sequence joins TRBV12-3 or TRBV12-4 and TRBJ1-1, with D uncertain. Written as DNA, the CDR3 is TGTGCCAGCAGTTTCGGGTGGACCACTGAAGCTTTCTTT. It translates to CASSFGWTTEAFF.